This T cell receptor beta chain was sequenced in a study of molecular identifiers for immune sequencing clone quantification. Study results and caveats: Barcodes shared by identical TCR molecules could lead to underestimated sizes of highly expanded clones.

Generation of bulk TCR libraries relied on previously described methods and listed TCR primers. TCRdb itself ran the PCR reads through MiXCR, one entry per CDR3 protein. This table holds 55,000 to 75,000 distinct CDR3 sequences, 18% found once. This clonotype has ten or more counts. Its antigen is unknown. CDR3 length: 15 residues. J gave up 8 bases and V 6 bases, and 6 bases lay outside the gene matches. CDR1 is PRHDT and CDR2 is FYEKMQ in the germline V gene (reference sequence). This sequence originates from a human donor in good health. Some libraries in this study had Jurkat cell RNA spiked in. The genes are TRBV13 and TRBJ2-1; 14 positions match TRBD2. The specimen was naive CD8+ T cells from blood, with Jurkat cell RNA spiked in. Subset described: FACS-sorted CD8+CD4-CCR7+CD45RA+ naive T cells. CDR3 sequence: CASRRLAGGLDEQFF. In DNA form, the CDR3 reads TGTGCCAGCAGAAGACTAGCGGGAGGGTTAGATGAGCAGTTCTTC.